This entry is about one T cell receptor beta chain. Using its own MiXCR run on the reads, TCRdb lists one record per CDR3 protein. The sample holds roughly 250,000 distinct CDR3 sequences, roughly 12% seen once. Germline V gene data show CDR1 as LGHNT and CDR2 as FRNRAP. The CDR3 loop spans 17 amino acids. V dropped 2 bases and J dropped 4; count of bases not matched to a gene: 8. This entry is derived from a study of T cell repertoires in cytomegalovirus infection. This TCR was recovered from a human donor in good health (CMV status not recorded). Some clones in this sample may be carry-over from other donors' samples. The sequenced material came from PBMCs. This chain connects TRBV12-5 to TRBJ2-2, with TRBD2 matching 9 bases. The CDR3 here is CASGLTPGTSLTGELFF. The DNA of the CDR3 is TGTGCTAGTGGTTTGACACCCGGGACTAGCCTCACCGGGGAGCTGTTTTTT. Full variable domain (remainder filled in from reference TRBV12-5 and TRBJ2-2): DARVTQTPRHKVTEMGQEVTMRCQPILGHNTVFWYRQTMMQGLELLAYFRNRAPLDDSGMPKDRFSAEMPDATLATLKIQPSEPRDSAVYFCASGLTPGTSLTGELFFGEGSRLTVL.